This TCR beta chain emerged from a study of identical twins. Whole-study results and caveats: Zero-insertion results could be subject to partial confounding by invariant MAIT and iNKT cells.

The CDR3 is made up of 16 amino acids. The junction had 20 bases not matched to a gene; V was cut back by 5 bases and J by 13 bases. CDR1 and CDR2 (germline): DFQATT, SNEGSKA (reference sequence). TCRdb re-called the 5' RACE reads with MiXCR, one entry per CDR3 protein. Found here are hundreds of thousands of distinct CDR3 sequences, around a sixth of them singletons; the top ten hold less than 15%. With respect to this clonotype: Its cognate antigen is unknown.

This same sample was also part of a study on T cells expressing NK-cell markers.

The receptor was isolated from a woman aged 18-29 years in good health. The chain has TRBV20-1 and TRBJ2-1; 10 nucleotides match TRBD2. Sample: PBMCs. The CDR3 reads CSAYPARSGGEWEQFF. The CDR3 DNA reads TGCAGTGCTTACCCGGCGCGAAGCGGGGGGGAATGGGAACAGTTCTTC.